This entry features one TCR beta chain sequence. The data are from a study of human T cells and chemical hapten exposure. Attachment of unique molecular identifiers to individual cDNA molecules was performed in the library. TCRdb re-derived calls from the RACE reads in MiXCR, one entry per CDR3 protein. This table holds over 55,000 distinct CDR3 sequences, 9.5% to 10% found once. V shed 9 bases and J shed 0 bases, with 12 bases lying between them. This CDR3 has 15 residues. Germline lookup yields CDR1 SNHLY and CDR2 FYNNEI. Time point reported: pre-sensitization, week 0. Regarding treatment: therapeutic diphenylcyclopropenone sensitization with weekly scalp DPC.

The V gene is TRBV2, the J gene TRBJ1-6; unclear D gene. Specimen: whole blood, collected in connection with sensitization to the hapten diphenylcyclopropenone (DPC). The sequence derives from a man in his forties with alopecia areata. Some clones in this sample may be carry-over from other donors' samples. In DNA, the CDR3 is TGTGCCAGTCGCCCGTCGCACTCCTATAATTCACCCCTCCACTTT. It translates to CASRPSHSYNSPLHF.